Listed below are T cell receptor beta chains from one sample, sequenced in a study of OX40 agonist ivuxolimab in advanced cancers. Profiling relied on immunoSEQ multiplex PCR, and the TCRdb table lists in-frame clones only, not all of them. In the table there are over 150,000 clones, around 94% of which are singletons. Source: CD4+ or CD8+ T cells sorted from blood, taken in a trial of the OX40 agonist ivuxolimab. These TCRs come from an adult with an advanced solid tumor such as melanoma, head and neck, liver or kidney cancer. Each CDR3 is given with its conserved first and last residue. D genes are given only for firm matches. Not every row has a clone size; where given, it reads once, few, many or a size class.

clone size,V gene,J gene,D gene,CDR3 protein,CDR3 DNA
NA,TRBV5-1,TRBJ2-7,NA,CASSSRPTSTGRSYEQYF,TGCGCCAGCAGCTCGAGACCAACCTCGACAGGGAGGTCCTACGAGCAGTACTTC
NA,TRBV5-6,TRBJ1-6,NA,CASSSLEGVGSPLHF,TGTGCCAGCAGCTCTCTGGAGGGTGTCGGTTCACCCCTCCACTTT
NA,TRBV18,TRBJ2-5,NA,CASRGTEETQYF,TGTGCCAGCCGCGGGACTGAAGAGACCCAGTACTTC
NA,TRBV7-2,TRBJ1-4,NA,CASRPTGLNEKLFF,TGTGCCAGCAGGCCGACAGGCCTTAATGAAAAACTGTTTTTT
NA,TRBV15,TRBJ1-5,NA,CATSRDGAGFASNQPQHF,TGTGCCACCAGCAGAGATGGGGCAGGGTTCGCCAGCAATCAGCCCCAGCATTTT
NA,TRBV15,TRBJ2-1,TRBD1,CATSRRRQGRNEQFF,TGTGCCACCAGCAGACGGAGACAGGGGCGAAATGAGCAGTTCTTC
NA,TRBV2,TRBJ2-6,NA,CASSEARIVQVSGANVLTF,TGTGCCAGCAGTGAAGCGAGGATCGTACAGGTTTCTGGGGCCAACGTCCTGACTTTC
NA,TRBV10-1,TRBJ1-1,TRBD1,CASSADRATEAFF,TGCGCCAGCAGCGCTGACAGGGCTACTGAAGCTTTCTTT
NA,TRBV11-1,TRBJ2-7,NA,CASRPTPGLTYEQYF,TGTGCCAGCCGACCCACCCCGGGCTTAACCTACGAGCAGTACTTC
NA,TRBV7-2,TRBJ2-7,NA,CASSAQGVSEQYF,TGTGCCAGCAGCGCACAGGGCGTCAGCGAGCAGTACTTC
NA,TRBV29-1,TRBJ1-4,TRBD1,CSVWDSQNEKLFF,TGCAGCGTGTGGGACAGTCAGAATGAAAAACTGTTTTTT
NA,TRBV28,TRBJ1-4,NA,CASRASRSEKLFF,TGTGCCAGCCGGGCCTCAAGGAGTGAAAAACTGTTTTTT
NA,TRBV6-6,TRBJ2-7,NA,CASSPGGGGRYEQYF,TGTGCCAGCAGTCCCGGGGGCGGGGGAAGGTACGAGCAGTACTTC
NA,TRBV7-9,TRBJ2-7,NA,CASSLGGALYEQYF,TGTGCCAGCAGCTTAGGCGGGGCCCTTTACGAGCAGTACTTC
NA,TRBV6-6,TRBJ2-2,NA,CASSYGGTRHGELFF,TGTGCCAGCAGTTACGGCGGGACTCGTCACGGGGAGCTGTTTTTT
NA,TRBV7-2,TRBJ2-3,NA,CASSSGADTQYF,TGTGCCAGCAGCTCGGGGGCCGATACGCAGTATTTT
once,TRBV10-3,TRBJ2-3,NA,CATASGTDTQYF,TGTGCCACCGCTAGCGGCACAGATACGCAGTATTTT
NA,TRBV6-5,TRBJ2-1,TRBD1,CASGTANNEQFF,TGTGCCTCCGGGACAGCTAACAATGAGCAGTTCTTC
NA,TRBV10-3,TRBJ1-4,NA,CAICPGTNEKLFF,TGTGCCATCTGCCCGGGAACTAATGAAAAACTGTTTTTT
NA,TRBV7-6,TRBJ2-4,NA,CASSLVAASDKNIQYF,TGTGCCAGCAGCTTAGTGGCAGCTTCGGACAAAAACATTCAGTACTTC
NA,TRBV5-1,TRBJ2-7,NA,CAGSETSREQYF,TGCGCCGGCAGCGAGACTAGTCGCGAGCAGTACTTC
NA,TRBV5-8,TRBJ2-7,NA,CASSHNTGHSTVYEQYF,TGTGCCAGCAGTCACAATACGGGACACTCAACAGTTTACGAGCAGTACTTC
NA,TRBV6-5,TRBJ2-1,NA,CASSRKSGFDEQFF,TGTGCCAGCAGTCGAAAATCGGGGTTCGATGAGCAGTTCTTC
NA,TRBV30,TRBJ2-6,NA,CAWSSTAYSGANVLTF,TGTGCCTGGAGTTCCACAGCCTACTCTGGGGCCAACGTCCTGACTTTC
NA,TRBV28,TRBJ1-2,TRBD1,CASSGGQYGYTF,TGTGCCAGCAGTGGGGGACAGTATGGCTACACCTTC
NA,TRBV5-4,TRBJ2-7,TRBD1,CASSLRQGAYEQYF,TGTGCCAGCAGCTTGAGGCAGGGGGCCTACGAGCAGTACTTC
NA,TRBV10-3,TRBJ1-5,NA,CAIRAAGQPQHF,TGTGCCATCAGGGCCGCCGGTCAGCCCCAGCATTTT
NA,TRBV4-3,TRBJ1-2,NA,CASSQDLSRSGDGYTF,TGCGCCAGCAGCCAAGATCTTAGCCGGTCTGGTGATGGCTACACCTTC
NA,TRBV6-6,TRBJ1-2,NA,CASSQQSLFRLGYTF,TGTGCCAGCAGCCAGCAGAGTCTATTCCGTCTTGGCTACACCTTC
few,TRBV6-1,TRBJ2-7,NA,CASSGARSGSEQYF,TGTGCCAGCAGTGGAGCAAGGTCGGGGTCCGAGCAGTACTTC
NA,TRBV12-5,TRBJ1-5,NA,CASGLGQINQPQHF,TGTGCTAGTGGTTTGGGGCAGATTAATCAGCCCCAGCATTTT
NA,TRBV5-1,TRBJ1-3,NA,CASSRGYQGGTGNTIYF,TGCGCCAGCAGCCGGGGGTATCAGGGAGGGACTGGAAACACCATATATTTT
NA,TRBV4-1,TRBJ2-2,TRBD2,CASSQTPGLTGTGELFF,TGCGCCAGCAGCCAGACGCCGGGACTAACGGGGACCGGGGAGCTGTTTTTT
NA,TRBV2,TRBJ1-1,TRBD1,CASKQGISTEAFF,TGTGCCAGCAAACAGGGGATAAGCACTGAAGCTTTCTTT
NA,TRBV9,TRBJ1-3,NA,CASSPGGSSGNTIYF,TGTGCCAGCAGCCCGGGTGGAAGCTCTGGAAACACCATATATTTT
NA,TRBV4-3,TRBJ1-5,NA,CASSQDRYQPQHF,TGCGCCAGCAGCCAAGACAGATATCAGCCCCAGCATTTT
NA,TRBV11-2,TRBJ2-7,NA,CASSLRQPLYEQYF,TGTGCCAGCAGCCTGCGACAGCCCCTCTACGAGCAGTACTTC
NA,TRBV7-8,TRBJ2-5,NA,CASSQTAYQETQYF,TGTGCCAGCAGCCAGACAGCGTACCAAGAGACCCAGTACTTC
NA,TRBV5-1,TRBJ1-2,NA,CASSSQTAPNYGYTF,TGCGCCAGCAGCTCCCAGACAGCTCCTAACTATGGCTACACCTTC
once,TRBV29-1,TRBJ2-1,TRBD1,CSALGQSYNEQFF,TGCAGCGCGTTGGGACAGTCCTACAATGAGCAGTTCTTC
NA,TRBV18,TRBJ2-5,TRBD2,CASSPPGTSGRKTQYF,TGTGCCAGCTCACCACCGGGGACTAGCGGGAGAAAGACCCAGTACTTC